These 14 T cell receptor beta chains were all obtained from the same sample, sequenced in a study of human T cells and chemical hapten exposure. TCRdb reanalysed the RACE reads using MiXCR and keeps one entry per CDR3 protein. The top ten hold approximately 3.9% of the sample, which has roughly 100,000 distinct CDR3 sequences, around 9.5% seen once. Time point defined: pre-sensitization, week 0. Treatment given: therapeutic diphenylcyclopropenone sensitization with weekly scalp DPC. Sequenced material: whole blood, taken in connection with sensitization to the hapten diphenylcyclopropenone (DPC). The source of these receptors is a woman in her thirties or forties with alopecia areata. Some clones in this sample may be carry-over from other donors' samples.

As DNA, the CDR3 is TGCGCCAGCAGTGAGTCGCAGGGGGCTAGCACAGATACGCAGTATTTT. It yields the protein CASSESQGASTDTQYF. The chain combines TRBV10-2 with TRBJ2-3; 8 bases fit TRBD1. The CDR3 totals 16 residues. The V segment lost 0 bases and the J segment 0 bases; nucleotides outside the gene matches: 2. Germline values: CDR1 WSHSY, CDR2 SAAADI.

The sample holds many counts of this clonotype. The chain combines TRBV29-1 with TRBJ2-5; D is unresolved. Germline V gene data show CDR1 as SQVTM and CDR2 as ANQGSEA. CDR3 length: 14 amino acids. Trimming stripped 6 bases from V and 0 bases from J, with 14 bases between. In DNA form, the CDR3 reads TGCAGCGTAACAATAGGCAGCTACCAAGAGACCCAGTACTTC. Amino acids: CSVTIGSYQETQYF.

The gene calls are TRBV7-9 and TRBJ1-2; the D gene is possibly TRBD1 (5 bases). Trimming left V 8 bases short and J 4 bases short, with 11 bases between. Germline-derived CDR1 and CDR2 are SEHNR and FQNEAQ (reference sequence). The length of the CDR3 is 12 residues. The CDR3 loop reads CASQTVTYGYTF. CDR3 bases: TGTGCCAGCCAGACAGTAACCTATGGCTACACCTTC.

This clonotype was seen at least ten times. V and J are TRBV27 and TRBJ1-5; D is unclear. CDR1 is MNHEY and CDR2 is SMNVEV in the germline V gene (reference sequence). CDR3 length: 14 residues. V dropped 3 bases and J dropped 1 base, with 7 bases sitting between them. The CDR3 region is CASSFLGSNQPQHF. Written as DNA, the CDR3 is TGTGCCAGCAGTTTTCTCGGAAGCAATCAGCCCCAGCATTTT.

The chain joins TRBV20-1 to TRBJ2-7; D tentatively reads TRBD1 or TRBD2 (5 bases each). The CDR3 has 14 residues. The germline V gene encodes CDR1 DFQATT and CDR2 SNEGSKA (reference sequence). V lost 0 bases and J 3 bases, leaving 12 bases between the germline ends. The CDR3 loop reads CSARDMGRIYEQYF. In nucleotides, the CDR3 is TGCAGTGCTAGAGATATGGGACGGATCTACGAGCAGTACTTC.

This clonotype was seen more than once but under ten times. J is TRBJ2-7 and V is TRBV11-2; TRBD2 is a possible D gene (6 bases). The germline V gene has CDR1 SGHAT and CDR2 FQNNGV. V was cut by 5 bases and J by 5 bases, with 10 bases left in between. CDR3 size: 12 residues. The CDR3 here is CASSTGGDEQYF. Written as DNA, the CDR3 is TGTGCCAGCAGCACCGGAGGGGACGAGCAGTACTTC. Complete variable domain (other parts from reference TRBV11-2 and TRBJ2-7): EAGVAQSPRYKIIEKRQSVAFWCNPISGHATLYWYQQILGQGPKLLIQFQNNGVVDDSQLPKDRFSAERLKGVDSTLKIQPAKLEDSAVYLCASSTGGDEQYFGPGTRLTVT.

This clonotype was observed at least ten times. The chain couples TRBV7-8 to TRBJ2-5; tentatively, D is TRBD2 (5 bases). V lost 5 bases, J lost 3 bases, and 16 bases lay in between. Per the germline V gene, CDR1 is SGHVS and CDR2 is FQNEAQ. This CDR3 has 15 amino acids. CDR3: CASSPRGWIEETQYF. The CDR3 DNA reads TGTGCCAGCAGCCCCCGGGGATGGATTGAAGAGACCCAGTACTTC.

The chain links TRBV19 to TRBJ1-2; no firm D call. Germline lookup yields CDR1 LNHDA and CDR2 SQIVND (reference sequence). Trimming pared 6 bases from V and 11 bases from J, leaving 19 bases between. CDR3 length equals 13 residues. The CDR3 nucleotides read TGTGCCAGTAGGACTCCGGGAGTGTGGAGGTACACCTTC. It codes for CASRTPGVWRYTF.

CDR3 residues: CASRNSFTEAFF. CDR3 bases: TGTGCCAGCAGGAACAGCTTCACTGAAGCTTTCTTT. The chain uses TRBV28 and TRBJ1-1; D not resolved. CDR1 is MDHEN, CDR2 SYDVKM, per germline. The CDR3 consists of 12 residues. Trimming pared 6 bases from V and 4 bases from J, leaving 9 bases between.

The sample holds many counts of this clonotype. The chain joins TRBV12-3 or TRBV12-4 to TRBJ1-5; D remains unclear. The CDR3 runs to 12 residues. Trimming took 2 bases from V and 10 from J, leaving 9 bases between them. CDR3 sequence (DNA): TGTGCCAGCAGTTTAAATGGAAGACCCCAGCATTTT. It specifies CASSLNGRPQHF.

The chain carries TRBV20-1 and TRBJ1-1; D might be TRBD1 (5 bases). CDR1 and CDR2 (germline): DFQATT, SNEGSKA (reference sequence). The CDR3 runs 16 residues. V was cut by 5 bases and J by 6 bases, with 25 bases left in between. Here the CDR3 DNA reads TGCAGTGCTGTAAAGTGGGGGGGACCTCTAGAGGCTGAAGCTTTCTTT. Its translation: CSAVKWGGPLEAEAFF.

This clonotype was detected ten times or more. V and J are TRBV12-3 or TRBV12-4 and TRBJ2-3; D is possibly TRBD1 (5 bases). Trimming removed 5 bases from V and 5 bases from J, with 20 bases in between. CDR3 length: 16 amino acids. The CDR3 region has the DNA TGTGCCAGCAGTCCGCAGGGCCCCGGGTTGGGAGATACGCAGTATTTT. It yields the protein CASSPQGPGLGDTQYF.

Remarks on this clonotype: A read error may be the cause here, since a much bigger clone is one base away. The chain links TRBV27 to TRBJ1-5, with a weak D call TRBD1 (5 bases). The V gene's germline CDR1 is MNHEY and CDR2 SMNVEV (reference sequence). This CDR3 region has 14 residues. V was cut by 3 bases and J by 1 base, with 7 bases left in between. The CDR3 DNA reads TGTGCCAGCAGTTTCGGGGACAGCAATCAGCCCCAGCATTTT. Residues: CASSFGDSNQPQHF.

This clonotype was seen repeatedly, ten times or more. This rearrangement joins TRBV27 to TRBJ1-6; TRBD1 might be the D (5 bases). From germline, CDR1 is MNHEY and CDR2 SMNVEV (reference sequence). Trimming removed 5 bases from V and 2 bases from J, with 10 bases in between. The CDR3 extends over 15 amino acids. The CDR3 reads CASSPGQAYNSPLHF. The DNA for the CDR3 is TGTGCCAGCAGTCCCGGACAAGCCTATAATTCACCCCTCCACTTT.